One and the same sample provided the 2 T cell receptor beta chains below, sequenced in a study of circulating and synovial CD4+ cells in juvenile arthritis. Sequenced by immunoSEQ multiplex PCR; TCRdb stores in-frame clones only, minus some. The data show tens of thousands of clones, with about 95% seen just once and less than 0.2% held by the top ten. Sequencing used CD4+ T cells from blood. These receptors originate from a human donor with juvenile idiopathic arthritis.

J is TRBJ2-1 and V is TRBV9, with 8 bases matching TRBD2. This CDR3 comprises 15 residues. Trimming cost V 0 bases and J 7 bases; bases outside gene matches: 6. Germline CDR1 is SGDLS and CDR2 is YYNGEE. CDR3 region: CASSVVGGGRNEQFF. In DNA form, the CDR3 reads TGTGCCAGCAGCGTAGTTGGCGGGGGGCGGAATGAGCAGTTCTTC.

The genes are TRBV12-5 and TRBJ2-2; 7 positions agree with TRBD2. This CDR3 has 16 residues. Germline assignment: CDR1 LGHNT and CDR2 FRNRAP. The V and J ends lost 6 bases and 2 bases, in that order; junction bases with no gene match: 9. The CDR3 DNA reads as TGTGCTAGTGGCATTGGGGGGGTGAAAAACACCGGGGAGCTGTTTTTT. Protein: CASGIGGVKNTGELFF.